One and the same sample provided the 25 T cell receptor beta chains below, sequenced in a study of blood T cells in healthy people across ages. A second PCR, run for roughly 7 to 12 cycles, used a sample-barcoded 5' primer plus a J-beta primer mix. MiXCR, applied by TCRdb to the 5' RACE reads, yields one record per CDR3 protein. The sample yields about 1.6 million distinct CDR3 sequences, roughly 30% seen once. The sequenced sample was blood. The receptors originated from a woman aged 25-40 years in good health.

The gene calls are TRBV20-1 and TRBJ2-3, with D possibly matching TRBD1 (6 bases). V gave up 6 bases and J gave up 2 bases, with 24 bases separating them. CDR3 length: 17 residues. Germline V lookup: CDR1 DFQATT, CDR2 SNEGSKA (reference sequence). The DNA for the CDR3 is TGCAGTGCCTCGGGACACCTCTCATTTAAAGACACAGATACGCAGTATTTT. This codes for CSASGHLSFKDTDTQYF.

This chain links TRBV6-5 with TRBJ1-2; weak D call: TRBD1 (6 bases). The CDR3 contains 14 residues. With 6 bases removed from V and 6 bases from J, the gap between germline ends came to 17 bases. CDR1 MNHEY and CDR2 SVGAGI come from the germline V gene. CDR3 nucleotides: TGTGCCAGCAGACCGAGGACAGTGGGGCATGGCTACACCTTC. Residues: CASRPRTVGHGYTF.

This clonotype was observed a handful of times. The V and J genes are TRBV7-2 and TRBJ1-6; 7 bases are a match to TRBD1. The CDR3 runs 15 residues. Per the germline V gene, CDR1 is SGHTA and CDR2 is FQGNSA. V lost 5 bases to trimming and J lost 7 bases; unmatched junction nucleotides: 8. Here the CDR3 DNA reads TGTGCCAGCAGCCCAAGACAGGGAGACAATTCACCCCTCCACTTT. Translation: CASSPRQGDNSPLHF.

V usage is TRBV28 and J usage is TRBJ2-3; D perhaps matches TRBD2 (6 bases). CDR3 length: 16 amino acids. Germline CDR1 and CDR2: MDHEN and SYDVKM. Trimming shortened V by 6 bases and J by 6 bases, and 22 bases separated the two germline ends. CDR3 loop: CASSGTRRGSSDTQYF. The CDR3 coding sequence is TGTGCCAGCAGCGGGACTCGGCGGGGAAGTTCCGATACGCAGTATTTT. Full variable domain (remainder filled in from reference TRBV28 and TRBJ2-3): DVKVTQSSRYLVKRTGEKVFLECVQDMDHENMFWYRQDPGLGLRLIYFSYDVKMKEKGDIPEGYSVSREKKERFSLILESASTNQTSMYLCASSGTRRGSSDTQYFGPGTRLTVL.

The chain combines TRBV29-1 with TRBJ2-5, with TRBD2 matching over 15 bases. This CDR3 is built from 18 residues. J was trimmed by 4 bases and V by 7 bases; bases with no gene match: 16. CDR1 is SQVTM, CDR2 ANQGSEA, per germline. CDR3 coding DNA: TGCAGCGGTCGAGGGGGGACTAGCGGGGGGACGGTGCGAGAGACCCAGTACTTC. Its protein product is CSGRGGTSGGTVRETQYF.

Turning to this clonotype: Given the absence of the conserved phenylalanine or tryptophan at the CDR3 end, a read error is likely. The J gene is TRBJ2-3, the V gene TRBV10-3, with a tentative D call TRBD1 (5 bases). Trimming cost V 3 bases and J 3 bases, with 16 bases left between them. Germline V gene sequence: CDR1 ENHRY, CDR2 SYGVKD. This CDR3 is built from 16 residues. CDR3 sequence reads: CAISDQGTTKTDTQYL. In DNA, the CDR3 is TGTGCCATCAGTGACCAGGGAACCACGAAAACAGATACGCAGTATTTG.

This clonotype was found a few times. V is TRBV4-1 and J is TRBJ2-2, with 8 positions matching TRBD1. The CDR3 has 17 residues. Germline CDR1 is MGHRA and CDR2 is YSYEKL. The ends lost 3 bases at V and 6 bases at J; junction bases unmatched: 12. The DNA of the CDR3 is TGCGCCAGCAGCCAGCTTCTAACAGGGGGGCGGTCCGGGGAGCTGTTTTTT. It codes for CASSQLLTGGRSGELFF.

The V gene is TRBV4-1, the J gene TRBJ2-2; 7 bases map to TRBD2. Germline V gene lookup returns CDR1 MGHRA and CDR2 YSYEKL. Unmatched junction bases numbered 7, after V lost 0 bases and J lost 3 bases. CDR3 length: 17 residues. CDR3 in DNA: TGCGCCAGCAGCCAAGATCCCCCTAGCGGCTACACCGGGGAGCTGTTTTTT. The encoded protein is CASSQDPPSGYTGELFF.

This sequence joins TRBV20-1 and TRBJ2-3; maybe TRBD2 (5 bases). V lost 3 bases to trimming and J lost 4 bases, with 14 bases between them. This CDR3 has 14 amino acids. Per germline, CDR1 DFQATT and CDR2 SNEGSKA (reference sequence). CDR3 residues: CSARTGRPPDTQYF. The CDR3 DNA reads TGCAGTGCTAGGACGGGAAGACCCCCAGATACGCAGTATTTT.

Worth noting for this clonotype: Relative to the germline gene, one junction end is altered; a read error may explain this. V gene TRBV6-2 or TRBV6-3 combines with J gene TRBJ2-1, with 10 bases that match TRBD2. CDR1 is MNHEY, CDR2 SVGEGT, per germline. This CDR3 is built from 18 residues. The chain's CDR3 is CTSSFPSGGASFNNEQFF. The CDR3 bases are TGTACCAGCAGCTTCCCTAGCGGGGGCGCCTCTTTTAACAATGAGCAGTTCTTC.

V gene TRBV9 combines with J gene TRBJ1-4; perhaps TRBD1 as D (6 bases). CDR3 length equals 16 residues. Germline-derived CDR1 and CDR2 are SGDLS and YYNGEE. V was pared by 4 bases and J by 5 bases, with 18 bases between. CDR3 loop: CASSWSGGVRNEKLFF. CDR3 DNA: TGTGCCAGCAGCTGGTCGGGGGGCGTCCGCAATGAAAAACTGTTTTTT. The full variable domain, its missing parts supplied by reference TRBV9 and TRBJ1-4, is DSGVTQTPKHLITATGQRVTLRCSPRSGDLSVYWYQQSLDQGLQFLIQYYNGEERAKGNILERFSAQQFPDLHSELNLSSLELGDSALYFCASSWSGGVRNEKLFFGSGTQLSVL.

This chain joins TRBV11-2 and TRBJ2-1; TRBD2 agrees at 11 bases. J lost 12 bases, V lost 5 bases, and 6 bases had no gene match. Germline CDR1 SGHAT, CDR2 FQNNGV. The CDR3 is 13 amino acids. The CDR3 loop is CASSLGTSGAQFF. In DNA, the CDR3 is TGTGCCAGCAGCCTGGGGACTAGCGGAGCGCAGTTCTTC.

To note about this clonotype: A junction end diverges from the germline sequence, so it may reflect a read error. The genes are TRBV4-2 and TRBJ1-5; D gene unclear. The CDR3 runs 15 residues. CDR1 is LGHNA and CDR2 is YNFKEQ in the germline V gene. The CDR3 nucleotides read TGTACCAGCAGCCAAGGTACCGGGGGCAATCAGCCCCAGCATTTT. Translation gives CTSSQGTGGNQPQHF.

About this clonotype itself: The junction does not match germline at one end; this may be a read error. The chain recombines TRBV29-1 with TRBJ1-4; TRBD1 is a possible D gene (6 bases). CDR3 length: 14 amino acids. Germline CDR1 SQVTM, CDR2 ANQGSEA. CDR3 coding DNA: TGCGGCGTGGATACCGGGACAACCCGAGGGAAACTGTTTTTT. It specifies CGVDTGTTRGKLFF.

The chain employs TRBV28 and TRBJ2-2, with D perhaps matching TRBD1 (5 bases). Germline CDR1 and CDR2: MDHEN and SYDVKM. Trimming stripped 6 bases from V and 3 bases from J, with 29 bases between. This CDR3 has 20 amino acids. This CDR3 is CASSSFPKRAQGSDTGELFF. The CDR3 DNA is TGTGCCAGCAGCTCCTTTCCTAAAAGGGCCCAGGGTTCGGACACCGGGGAGCTGTTTTTT.

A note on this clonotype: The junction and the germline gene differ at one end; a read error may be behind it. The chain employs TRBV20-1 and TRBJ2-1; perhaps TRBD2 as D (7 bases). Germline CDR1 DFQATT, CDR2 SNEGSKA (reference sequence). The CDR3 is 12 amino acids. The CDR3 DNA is TGCAGGGCTAGAGGGGGGGCGAATGAGCAGTTCTTC. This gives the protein CRARGGANEQFF.

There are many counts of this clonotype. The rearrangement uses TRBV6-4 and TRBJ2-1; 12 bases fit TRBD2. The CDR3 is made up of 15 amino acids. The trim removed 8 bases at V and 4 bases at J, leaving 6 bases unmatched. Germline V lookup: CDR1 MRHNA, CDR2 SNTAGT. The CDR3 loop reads CASSRLAGEYNEQFF. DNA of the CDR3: TGTGCCAGCTCTCGACTAGCGGGGGAGTACAATGAGCAGTTCTTC.

CDR3 DNA sequence: TGCAGCGTCGAGCATGAAAAACTGTTTTTT. It specifies CSVEHEKLFF. V usage is TRBV29-1 and J usage is TRBJ1-4, with unresolved D. The germline gives CDR1 SQVTM, CDR2 ANQGSEA. The CDR3 length is 10 residues. Between the trimmed V and J ends, which lost 6 bases and 6 bases, there was a span of 5 bases.

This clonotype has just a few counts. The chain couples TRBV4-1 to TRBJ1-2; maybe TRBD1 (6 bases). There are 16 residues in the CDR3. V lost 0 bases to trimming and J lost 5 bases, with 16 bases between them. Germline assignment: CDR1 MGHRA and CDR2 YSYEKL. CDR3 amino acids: CASSQDAGAPSYGYTF. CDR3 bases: TGCGCCAGCAGCCAAGATGCAGGGGCCCCTTCGTATGGCTACACCTTC.

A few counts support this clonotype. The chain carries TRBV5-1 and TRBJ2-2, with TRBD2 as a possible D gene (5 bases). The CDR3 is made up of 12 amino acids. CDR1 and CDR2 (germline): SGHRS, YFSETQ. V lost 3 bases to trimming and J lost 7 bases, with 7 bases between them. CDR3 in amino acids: CASSSTSGELFF. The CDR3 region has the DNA TGCGCCAGCAGCTCCACTAGCGGGGAGCTGTTTTTT. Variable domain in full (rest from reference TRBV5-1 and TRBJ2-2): KAGVTQTPRYLIKTRGQQVTLSCSPISGHRSVSWYQQTPGQGLQFLFEYFSETQRNKGNFPGRFSGRQFSNSRSEMNVSTLELGDSALYLCASSSTSGELFFGEGSRLTVL.

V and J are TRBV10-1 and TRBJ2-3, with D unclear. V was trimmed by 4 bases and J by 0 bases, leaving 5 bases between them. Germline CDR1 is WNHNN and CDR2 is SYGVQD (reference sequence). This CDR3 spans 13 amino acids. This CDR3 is CASSGMSTDTQYF. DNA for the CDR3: TGCGCCAGCAGTGGAATGAGCACAGATACGCAGTATTTT.

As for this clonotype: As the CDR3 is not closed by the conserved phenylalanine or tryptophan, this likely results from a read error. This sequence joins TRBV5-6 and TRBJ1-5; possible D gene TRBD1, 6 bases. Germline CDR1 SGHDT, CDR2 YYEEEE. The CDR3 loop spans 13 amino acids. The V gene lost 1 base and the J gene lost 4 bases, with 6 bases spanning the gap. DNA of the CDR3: TGTGCCAGCAGCTTGACAGGGAATCAGCCCCAGCATGTT. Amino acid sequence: CASSLTGNQPQHV.

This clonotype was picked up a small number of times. CDR3 in DNA: TGTGCCGACAGGGGGTCTAACGGGGTCGGCAATGAGCAGTTCTTC. Amino acids: CADRGSNGVGNEQFF. The chain uses TRBV2 and TRBJ2-1; 9 nucleotides align to TRBD1. This CDR3 comprises 15 residues. CDR1 and CDR2 from the germline V gene are SNHLY and FYNNEI. Trimming removed 11 bases from V and 6 bases from J; junction bases left unmatched: 14.

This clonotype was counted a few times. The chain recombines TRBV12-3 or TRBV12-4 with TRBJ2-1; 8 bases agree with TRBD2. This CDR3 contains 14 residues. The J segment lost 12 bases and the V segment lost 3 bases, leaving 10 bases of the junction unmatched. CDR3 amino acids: CASSFKGAGVGQFF. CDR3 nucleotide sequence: TGTGCCAGCAGTTTCAAGGGAGCGGGAGTTGGGCAGTTCTTC.

CDR3 region: CASSLTSGRGNQFF. The CDR3 DNA sequence: TGCGCCAGCAGCTTGACTAGCGGGAGAGGAAATCAGTTCTTC. The rearrangement joins TRBV5-1 to TRBJ2-1; 11 bases align to TRBD2. The V gene end was trimmed by 1 base and the J gene end by 13 bases; junction bases not matched to a gene: 7. The germline V gene encodes CDR1 SGHRS and CDR2 YFSETQ. The CDR3 loop spans 14 amino acids. Based on the CDR3 plus reference TRBV5-1 and TRBJ2-1, the full variable domain is KAGVTQTPRYLIKTRGQQVTLSCSPISGHRSVSWYQQTPGQGLQFLFEYFSETQRNKGNFPGRFSGRQFSNSRSEMNVSTLELGDSALYLCASSLTSGRGNQFFGPGTRLTVL.